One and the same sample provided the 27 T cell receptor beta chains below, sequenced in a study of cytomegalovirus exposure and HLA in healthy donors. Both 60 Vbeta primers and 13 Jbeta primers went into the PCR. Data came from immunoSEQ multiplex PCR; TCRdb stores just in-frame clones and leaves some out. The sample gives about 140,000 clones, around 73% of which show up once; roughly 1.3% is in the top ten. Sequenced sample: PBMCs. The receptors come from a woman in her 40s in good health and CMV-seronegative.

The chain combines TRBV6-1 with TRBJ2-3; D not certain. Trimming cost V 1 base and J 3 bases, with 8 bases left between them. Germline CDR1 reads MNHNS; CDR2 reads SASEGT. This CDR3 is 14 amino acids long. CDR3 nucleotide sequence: TGTGCCAGCAGTGAAGGGTCAGAAACAGATACGCAGTATTTT. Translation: CASSEGSETDTQYF.

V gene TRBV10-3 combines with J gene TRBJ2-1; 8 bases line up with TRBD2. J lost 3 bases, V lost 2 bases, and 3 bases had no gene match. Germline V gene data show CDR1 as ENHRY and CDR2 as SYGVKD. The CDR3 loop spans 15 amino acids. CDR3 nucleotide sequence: TGTGCCATCAGTGAGGTAGCGGGGAACTACAATGAGCAGTTCTTC. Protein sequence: CAISEVAGNYNEQFF.

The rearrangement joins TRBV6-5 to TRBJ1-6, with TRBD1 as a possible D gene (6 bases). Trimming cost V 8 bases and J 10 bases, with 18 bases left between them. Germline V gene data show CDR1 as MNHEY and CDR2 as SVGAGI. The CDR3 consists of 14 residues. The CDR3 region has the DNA TGTGCCAGCGGTTTCGGGGGGGGCGGGTCACCCCTCCACTTT. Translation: CASGFGGGGSPLHF.

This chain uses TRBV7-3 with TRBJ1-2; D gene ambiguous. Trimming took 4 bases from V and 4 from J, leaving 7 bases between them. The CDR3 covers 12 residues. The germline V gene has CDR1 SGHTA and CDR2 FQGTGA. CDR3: CASSSPGYGYTF. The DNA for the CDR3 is TGTGCCAGCAGCTCCCCCGGCTATGGCTACACCTTC.

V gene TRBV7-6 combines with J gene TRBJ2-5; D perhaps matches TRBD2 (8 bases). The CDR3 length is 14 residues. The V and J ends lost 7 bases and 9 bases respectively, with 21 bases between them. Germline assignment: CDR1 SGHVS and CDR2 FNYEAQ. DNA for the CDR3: TGTGCCAGCACTTCGGGGGGGTCCCAGGGGGCCCAGTACTTC. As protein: CASTSGGSQGAQYF.

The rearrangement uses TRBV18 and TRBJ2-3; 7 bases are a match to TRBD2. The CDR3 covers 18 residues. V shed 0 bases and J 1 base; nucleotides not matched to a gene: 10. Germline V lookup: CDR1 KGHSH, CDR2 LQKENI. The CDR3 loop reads CASSPPITDSGGTDTQYF. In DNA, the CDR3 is TGTGCCAGCTCACCACCGATTACTGACAGCGGGGGCACAGATACGCAGTATTTT.

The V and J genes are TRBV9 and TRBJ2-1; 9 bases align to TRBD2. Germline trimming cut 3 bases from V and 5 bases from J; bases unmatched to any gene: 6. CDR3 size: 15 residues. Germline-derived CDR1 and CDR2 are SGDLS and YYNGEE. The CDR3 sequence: CASSAPGLANNEQFF. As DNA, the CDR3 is TGTGCCAGCAGCGCACCGGGACTAGCAAACAATGAGCAGTTCTTC.

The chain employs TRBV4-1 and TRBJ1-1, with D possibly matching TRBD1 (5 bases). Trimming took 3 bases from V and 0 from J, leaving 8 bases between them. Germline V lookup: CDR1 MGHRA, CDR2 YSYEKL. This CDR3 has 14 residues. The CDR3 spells CASSHQGLNTEAFF. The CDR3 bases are TGCGCCAGCAGCCACCAGGGTCTGAACACTGAAGCTTTCTTT.

The CDR3 region is CASSASMSSYNSPLHF. The CDR3 DNA sequence: TGTGCCAGCAGCGCTAGTATGAGCTCCTATAATTCACCCCTCCACTTT. The chain couples TRBV7-9 to TRBJ1-6; D remains unclear. Trimming removed 5 bases from V and 0 bases from J, with 11 bases in between. This CDR3 is 16 amino acids long. The germline gives CDR1 SEHNR, CDR2 FQNEAQ (reference sequence).

CDR3 bases: TGTGCCAGCAGAGGCAGGGGGAACACTGAAGCTTTCTTT. Protein: CASRGRGNTEAFF. V is TRBV27 and J is TRBJ1-1, with a tentative D call TRBD1 (6 bases). V was cut by 6 bases and J by 1 base, with 9 bases left in between. The CDR3 consists of 13 residues. Germline V gives CDR1 MNHEY, CDR2 SMNVEV (reference sequence).

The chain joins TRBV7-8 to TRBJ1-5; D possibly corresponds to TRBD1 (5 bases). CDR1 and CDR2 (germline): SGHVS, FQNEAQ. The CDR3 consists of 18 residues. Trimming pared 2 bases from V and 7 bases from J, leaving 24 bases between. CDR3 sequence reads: CASSLWRGEALPPQPQHF. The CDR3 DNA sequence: TGTGCCAGCAGCTTATGGAGAGGGGAGGCCCTCCCCCCCCAGCCCCAGCATTTT.

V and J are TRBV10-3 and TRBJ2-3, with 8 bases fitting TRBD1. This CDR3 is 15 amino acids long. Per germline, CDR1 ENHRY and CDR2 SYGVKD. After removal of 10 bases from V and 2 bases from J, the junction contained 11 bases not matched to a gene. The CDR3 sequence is CATKRPDRVTDTQYF. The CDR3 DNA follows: TGTGCCACCAAACGCCCGGACAGGGTCACAGATACGCAGTATTTT.

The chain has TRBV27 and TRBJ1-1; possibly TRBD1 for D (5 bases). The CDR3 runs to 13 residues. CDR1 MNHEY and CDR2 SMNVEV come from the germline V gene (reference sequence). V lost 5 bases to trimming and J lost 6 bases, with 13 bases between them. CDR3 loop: CASSRGGGAEAFF. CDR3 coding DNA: TGTGCCAGCAGTAGGGGCGGGGGAGCTGAAGCTTTCTTT.

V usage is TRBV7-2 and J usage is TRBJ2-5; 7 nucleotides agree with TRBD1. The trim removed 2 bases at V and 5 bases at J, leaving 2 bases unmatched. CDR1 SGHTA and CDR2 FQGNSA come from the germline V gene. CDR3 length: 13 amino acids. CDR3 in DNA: TGTGCCAGCAGCTTAAGGGGGCTGGAGACCCAGTACTTC. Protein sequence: CASSLRGLETQYF.

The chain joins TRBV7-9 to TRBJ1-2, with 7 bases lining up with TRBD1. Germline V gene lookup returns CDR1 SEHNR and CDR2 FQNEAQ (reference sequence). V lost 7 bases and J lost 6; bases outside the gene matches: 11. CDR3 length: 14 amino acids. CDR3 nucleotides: TGTGCCAGCACCAAAACCGGGACAGAGAATGGCTACACCTTC. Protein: CASTKTGTENGYTF. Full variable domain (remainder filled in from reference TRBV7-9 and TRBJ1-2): DTGVSQNPRHKITKRGQNVTFRCDPISEHNRLYWYRQTLGQGPEFLTYFQNEAQLEKSRLLSDRFSAERPKGSFSTLEIQRTEQGDSAMYLCASTKTGTENGYTFGSGTRLTVV.

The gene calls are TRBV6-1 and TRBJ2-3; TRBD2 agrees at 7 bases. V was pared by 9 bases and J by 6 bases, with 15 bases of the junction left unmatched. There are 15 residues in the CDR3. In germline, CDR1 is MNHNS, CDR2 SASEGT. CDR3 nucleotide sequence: TGTGCCAGTCGAGGGACTATTGCGGGAGCGGATACGCAGTATTTT. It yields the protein CASRGTIAGADTQYF.

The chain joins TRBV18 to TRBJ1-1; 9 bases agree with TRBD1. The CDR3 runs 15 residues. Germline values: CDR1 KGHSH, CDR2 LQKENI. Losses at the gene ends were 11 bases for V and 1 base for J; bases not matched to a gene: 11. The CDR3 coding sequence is TGTGCCGGACATGGACAGGGGACCCCGAACACTGAAGCTTTCTTT. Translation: CAGHGQGTPNTEAFF.

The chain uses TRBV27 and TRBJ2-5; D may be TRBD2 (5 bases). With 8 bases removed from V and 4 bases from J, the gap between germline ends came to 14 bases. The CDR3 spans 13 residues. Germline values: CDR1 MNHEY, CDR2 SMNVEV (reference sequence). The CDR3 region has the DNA TGTGCCAGCGGAAGACGGGGTGGAGAGACCCAGTACTTC. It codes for CASGRRGGETQYF.

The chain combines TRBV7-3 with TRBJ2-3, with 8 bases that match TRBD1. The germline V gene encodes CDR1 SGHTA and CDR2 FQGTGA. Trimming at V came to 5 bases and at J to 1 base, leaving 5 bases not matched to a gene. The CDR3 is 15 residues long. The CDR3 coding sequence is TGTGCCAGCAGCACGACAGGGGTCGGCACAGATACGCAGTATTTT. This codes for CASSTTGVGTDTQYF.

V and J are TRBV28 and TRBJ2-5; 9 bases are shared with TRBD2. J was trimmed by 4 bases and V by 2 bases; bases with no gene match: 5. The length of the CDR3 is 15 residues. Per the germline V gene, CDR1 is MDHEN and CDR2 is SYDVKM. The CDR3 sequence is CASSLGGGAGETQYF. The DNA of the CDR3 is TGTGCCAGCAGTTTAGGCGGGGGGGCCGGAGAGACCCAGTACTTC.

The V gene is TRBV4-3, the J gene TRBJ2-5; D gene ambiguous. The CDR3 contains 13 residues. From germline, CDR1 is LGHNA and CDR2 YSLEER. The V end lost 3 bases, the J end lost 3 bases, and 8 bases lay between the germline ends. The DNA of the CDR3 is TGCGCCAGCAGCCACTCCAGGAAAGAGACCCAGTACTTC. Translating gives CASSHSRKETQYF.

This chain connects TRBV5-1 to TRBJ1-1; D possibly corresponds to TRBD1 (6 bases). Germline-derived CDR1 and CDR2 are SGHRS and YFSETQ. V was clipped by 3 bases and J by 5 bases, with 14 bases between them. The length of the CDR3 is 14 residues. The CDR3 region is CASSSGTLRTEAFF. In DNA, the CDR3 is TGCGCCAGCAGCTCCGGGACACTGCGGACTGAAGCTTTCTTT.

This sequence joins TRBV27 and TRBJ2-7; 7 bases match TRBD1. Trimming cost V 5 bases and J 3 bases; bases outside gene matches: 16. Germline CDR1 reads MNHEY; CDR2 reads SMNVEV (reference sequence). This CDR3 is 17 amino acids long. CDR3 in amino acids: CASSRRQGVLSSYEQYV. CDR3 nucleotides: TGTGCCAGCAGTAGAAGACAGGGTGTCCTTAGCAGCTACGAGCAGTACGTC.

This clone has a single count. The CDR3 is CASGTGVSTDTQYF. The CDR3 DNA reads as TGTGCCAGCGGGACAGGGGTAAGCACAGATACGCAGTATTTT. V usage is TRBV21-1 and J usage is TRBJ2-3; TRBD1 is the table's D call, not checked against the DNA. TRBV21-1 represents a pseudogene. This CDR3 has 14 residues.

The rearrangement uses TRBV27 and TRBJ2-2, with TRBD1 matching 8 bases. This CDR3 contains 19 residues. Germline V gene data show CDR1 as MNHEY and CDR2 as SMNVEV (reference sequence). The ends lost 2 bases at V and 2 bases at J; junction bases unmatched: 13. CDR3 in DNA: TGTGCCAGCAGTTTACCCCCGACCGGGACAGGAGTTAACACCGGGGAGCTGTTTTTT. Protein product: CASSLPPTGTGVNTGELFF.

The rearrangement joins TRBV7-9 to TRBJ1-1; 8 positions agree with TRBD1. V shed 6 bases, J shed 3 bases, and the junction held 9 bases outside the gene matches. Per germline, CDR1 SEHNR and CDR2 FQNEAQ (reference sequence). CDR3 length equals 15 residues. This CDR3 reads CASRSRTGKDTEAFF. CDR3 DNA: TGTGCCAGCAGGTCTAGGACAGGGAAGGACACTGAAGCTTTCTTT.

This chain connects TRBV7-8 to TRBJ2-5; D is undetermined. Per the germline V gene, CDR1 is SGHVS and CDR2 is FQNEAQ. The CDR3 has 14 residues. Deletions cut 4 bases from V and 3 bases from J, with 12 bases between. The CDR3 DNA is TGTGCCAGCAGCTGGAGACCTGTTAAAGAGACCCAGTACTTC. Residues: CASSWRPVKETQYF.